The 7 T cell receptor beta chains given below trace back to one sample, sequenced in a study of blood T cells in healthy people across ages. A J-beta primer mix and a sample-barcoded 5' primer were used in a second PCR of roughly 6 to 11 cycles. MiXCR was run by TCRdb on the 5' RACE reads, yielding one entry per CDR3 protein. Of under 700,000 distinct CDR3 sequences in the sample, around 24% were seen once. These sequences were also reported in another study, on T cells of mothers and their children.

Sequenced material: blood. The receptor source for this set is a boy between 10 and 17 years old in good health.

The gene calls are TRBV24-1 and TRBJ2-2, with 7 bases identical to TRBD1. CDR1 and CDR2 (germline): KGHDR, SFDVKD. CDR3 size: 15 residues. V was clipped by 9 bases and J by 5 bases; unmatched bases: 11. CDR3 bases: TGTGCCACCCAGAGGACAGGCCAGGGGACCGGGGAGCTGTTTTTT. Encoded protein: CATQRTGQGTGELFF.

The V and J genes are TRBV28 and TRBJ2-5; 9 bases are shared with TRBD1. The J call may be wrong; the DNA end is better matched by TRBJ2-7. Germline CDR1 and CDR2: MDHEN and SYDVKM. The CDR3 has 15 amino acids. The chain's CDR3 is CASSPPRTGVYEQYF. The CDR3, as DNA: TGTGCCAGCAGTCCCCCCCGGACAGGGGTATACGAGCAGTACTTC.

The chain recombines TRBV3-1 with TRBJ2-6; D ambiguous. CDR1 is LGHDT, CDR2 YNNKEL, per germline (reference sequence). V lost 0 bases, J lost 1 base, and 13 bases lay in between. The CDR3 is made up of 18 amino acids. CDR3 nucleotides: TGTGCCAGCAGCCAAGAAATATGGAAGGGATCTGGGGCCAACGTCCTGACTTTC. This codes for CASSQEIWKGSGANVLTF. Full variable domain (outside the CDR3, taken from reference TRBV3-1 and TRBJ2-6): DTAVSQTPKYLVTQMGNDKSIKCEQNLGHDTMYWYKQDSKKFLKIMFSYNNKELIINETVPNRFSPKSPDKAHLNLHINSLELGDSAVYFCASSQEIWKGSGANVLTFGAGSRLTVL.

This clonotype was counted only a few times. The rearrangement links TRBV5-1 to TRBJ1-2; 8 bases fit TRBD1. CDR1 is SGHRS and CDR2 is YFSETQ in the germline V gene. V trimming: 0 bases; J trimming: 1 base; junction bases outside the gene matches: 14. The CDR3 sequence is 19 residues long. The CDR3 sequence: CASSLAGRGLIGLNYGYTF. DNA for the CDR3: TGCGCCAGCAGCTTGGCGGGCAGGGGGCTTATCGGGCTTAACTATGGCTACACCTTC. Variable domain in full (rest from reference TRBV5-1 and TRBJ1-2): KAGVTQTPRYLIKTRGQQVTLSCSPISGHRSVSWYQQTPGQGLQFLFEYFSETQRNKGNFPGRFSGRQFSNSRSEMNVSTLELGDSALYLCASSLAGRGLIGLNYGYTFGSGTRLTVV.

This clonotype has just a few counts. The chain uses TRBV9 and TRBJ2-5; 7 nucleotides agree with TRBD1. The J call may be mistaken, given a closer DNA end match to TRBJ2-1. This CDR3 region has 16 residues. Germline CDR1 reads SGDLS; CDR2 reads YYNGEE. The CDR3, as DNA: TGTGCCAGCAGCGTTACCCCGGGACAGCACTACAATGAGCAGTTCTTC. It is translated as CASSVTPGQHYNEQFF.

V usage is TRBV7-2 and J usage is TRBJ2-2; weak D call: TRBD2 (7 bases). V was shortened by 4 bases and J by 5 bases, with 14 bases between the two germline ends. The CDR3 covers 15 residues. From germline, CDR1 is SGHTA and CDR2 FQGNSA. The CDR3, as DNA: TGTGCCAGCAGCTCCGCGGGGGCTTGGACCGGGGAGCTGTTTTTT. It yields the protein CASSSAGAWTGELFF.

This clonotype was recorded many times. V and J are TRBV24-1 and TRBJ2-5, with 8 bases fitting TRBD1. This CDR3 contains 15 residues. The V gene's germline CDR1 is KGHDR and CDR2 SFDVKD. Unmatched junction bases numbered 5, after V lost 4 bases and J lost 2 bases. CDR3 residues: CATSDRGLSQETQYF. The DNA for the CDR3 is TGTGCCACCAGTGACAGGGGGCTTTCTCAAGAGACCCAGTACTTC.